This TCR beta chain was sequenced for a study of OX40 agonist ivuxolimab in advanced cancers. A note on this clone: Antigen specificity is unknown.

Using immunoSEQ multiplex PCR, the repertoire was profiled, and TCRdb retains in-frame clones only, with some absent. The sample has about 76,000 clones, roughly 85% seen once. Study-level findings and limits: The average count of expanded clones was higher among CD8+ T cells than among CD4+. CD4+ and CD8+ blood T cells expanded clonally by week 6 at 0.1 to 3.0 mg/kg.

V dropped 1 base and J dropped 7 bases, with 11 bases sitting between them. CDR3 length: 14 amino acids. Germline V gene data show CDR1 as SGHTA and CDR2 as FQGNSA. Sampling of blood occurred at baseline, cycle 4 day 1, and cycle 7 day 1. This chain connects TRBV7-2 to TRBJ2-4; D remains unclear. The sequence derives from an adult with an advanced solid tumor such as melanoma, head and neck, liver or kidney cancer. Sequencing was performed on CD4+ or CD8+ T cells sorted from blood, taken in a trial of the OX40 agonist ivuxolimab. This CDR3 reads CASSLDSMRNIQYF. The DNA of the CDR3 is TGTGCCAGCAGCTTAGATTCCATGCGGAACATTCAGTACTTC.